The present T cell receptor (beta chain) was sequenced within a study of T cells after yellow fever vaccination. Study outcomes and limitations: Detected again after the booster were most primary-vaccination clones, at approximately 96% CD4 and 70% to 90% CD8. Weaker, the secondary response had a peak occurring faster, on day 5 versus 15. FACS-sorted repertoires might harbor abundant contaminating clonotypes from the bulk population.

The ends were cut back, 2 bases at V and 1 base at J, with 13 bases in the middle. CDR3 length: 16 residues. The authors made TCR cDNA by 5'RACE template switching, adding a universal primer site and UMIs. From the 5' RACE reads, TCRdb called clonotypes with MiXCR, one entry per CDR3 protein. The table has some 400,000 distinct CDR3 sequences, 15% to 20% seen once. This clonotype was seen more than once but under ten times. Its antigen remains unidentified. This chain joins TRBV12-3 or TRBV12-4 and TRBJ2-3; D gene ambiguous. Sample: PBMCs, taken before the yellow fever booster vaccination. This TCR came from a man younger than 30 who received the YFV17D yellow fever vaccine. In DNA, the CDR3 is TGTGCCAGCAGTTTAAAGCCGGATATCCGCACAGATACGCAGTATTTT. Its protein product is CASSLKPDIRTDTQYF.